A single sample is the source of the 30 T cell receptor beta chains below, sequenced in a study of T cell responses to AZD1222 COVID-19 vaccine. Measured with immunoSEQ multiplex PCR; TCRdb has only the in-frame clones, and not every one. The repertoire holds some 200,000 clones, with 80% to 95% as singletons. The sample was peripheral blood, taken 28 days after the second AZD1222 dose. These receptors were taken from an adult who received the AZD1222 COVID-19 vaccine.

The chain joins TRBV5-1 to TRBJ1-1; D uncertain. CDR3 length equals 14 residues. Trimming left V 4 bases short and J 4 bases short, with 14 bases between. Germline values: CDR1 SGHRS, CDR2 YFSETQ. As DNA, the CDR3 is TGCGCCAGCAGCCGACTAATTGGGGTCACTGAAGCTTTCTTT. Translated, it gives CASSRLIGVTEAFF.

The CDR3 protein is CATSRVTGSGRTFF. CDR3 nucleotides: TGTGCCACCAGCAGAGTGACGGGATCAGGAAGGACTTTCTTT. The chain has TRBV15 and TRBJ1-1; no clear D. Trimming took off 1 base at V and 12 bases at J, with 18 bases between the two ends. From germline, CDR1 is LNHNV and CDR2 YYDKDF (reference sequence). The CDR3 sequence is 14 residues long. Full variable domain (missing parts from reference TRBV15 and TRBJ1-1): DAMVIQNPRYQVTQFGKPVTLSCSQTLNHNVMYWYQQKSSQAPKLLFHYYDKDFNNEADTPDNFQSRRPNTSFCFLDIRSPGLGDTAMYLCATSRVTGSGRTFFGQGTRLTVV.

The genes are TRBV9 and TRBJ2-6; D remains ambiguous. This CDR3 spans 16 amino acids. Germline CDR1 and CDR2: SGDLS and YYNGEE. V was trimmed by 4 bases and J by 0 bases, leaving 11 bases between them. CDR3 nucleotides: TGTGCCAGCAGCTTTCAACGGGTCTCTGGGGCCAACGTCCTGACTTTC. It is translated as CASSFQRVSGANVLTF.

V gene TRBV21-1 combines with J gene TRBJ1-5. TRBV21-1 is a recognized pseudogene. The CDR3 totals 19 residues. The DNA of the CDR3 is TGTGCCAGCAGCAAAGGAGGTTCGAGGCAGGTTTATAGCAATCAGCCCCAGCATTTT. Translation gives CASSKGGSRQVYSNQPQHF.

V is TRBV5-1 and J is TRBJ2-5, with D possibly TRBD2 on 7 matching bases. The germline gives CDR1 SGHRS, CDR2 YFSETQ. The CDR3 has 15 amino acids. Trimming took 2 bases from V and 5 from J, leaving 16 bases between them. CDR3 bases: TGCGCCAGCAGCTTCGGGGGGCAGGGCTTGGAGACCCAGTACTTC. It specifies CASSFGGQGLETQYF.

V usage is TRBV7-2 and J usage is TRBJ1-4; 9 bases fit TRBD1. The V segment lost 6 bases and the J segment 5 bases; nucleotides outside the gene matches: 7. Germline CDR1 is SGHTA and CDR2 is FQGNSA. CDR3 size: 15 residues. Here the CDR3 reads CASSRGGTGNEKLFF. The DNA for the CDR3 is TGTGCCAGCAGTCGGGGGGGGACAGGGAATGAAAAACTGTTTTTT. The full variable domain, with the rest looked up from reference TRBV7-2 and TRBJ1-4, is GAGVSQSPSNKVTEKGKDVELRCDPISGHTALYWYRQSLGQGLEFLIYFQGNSAPDKSGLPSDRFSAERTGGSVSTLTIQRTQQEDSAVYLCASSRGGTGNEKLFFGSGTQLSVL.

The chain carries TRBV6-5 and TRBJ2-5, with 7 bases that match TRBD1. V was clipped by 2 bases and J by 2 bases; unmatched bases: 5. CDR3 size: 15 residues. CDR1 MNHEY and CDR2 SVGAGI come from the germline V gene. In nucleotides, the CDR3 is TGTGCCAGCAGTTACGGGCACAGGGGTCAAGAGACCCAGTACTTC. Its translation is CASSYGHRGQETQYF.

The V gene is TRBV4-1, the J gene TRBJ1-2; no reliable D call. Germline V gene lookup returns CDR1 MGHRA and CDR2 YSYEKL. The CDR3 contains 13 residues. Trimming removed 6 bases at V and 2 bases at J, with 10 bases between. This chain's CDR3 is CASSLGPNYGYTF. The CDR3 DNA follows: TGCGCCAGCAGTCTAGGGCCAAACTATGGCTACACCTTC.

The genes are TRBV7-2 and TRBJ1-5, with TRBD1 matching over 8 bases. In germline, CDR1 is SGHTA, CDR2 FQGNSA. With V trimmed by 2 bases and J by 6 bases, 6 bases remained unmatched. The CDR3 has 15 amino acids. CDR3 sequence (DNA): TGTGCCAGCAGCTTAACCGGGACAGGAGGTCAGCCCCAGCATTTT. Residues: CASSLTGTGGQPQHF.

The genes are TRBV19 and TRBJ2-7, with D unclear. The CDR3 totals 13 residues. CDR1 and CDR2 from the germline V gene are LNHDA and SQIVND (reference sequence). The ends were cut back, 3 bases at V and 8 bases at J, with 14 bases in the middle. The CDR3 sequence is CASSISSPGKQYF. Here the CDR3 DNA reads TGTGCCAGTAGTATCAGTTCCCCTGGGAAGCAGTACTTC.

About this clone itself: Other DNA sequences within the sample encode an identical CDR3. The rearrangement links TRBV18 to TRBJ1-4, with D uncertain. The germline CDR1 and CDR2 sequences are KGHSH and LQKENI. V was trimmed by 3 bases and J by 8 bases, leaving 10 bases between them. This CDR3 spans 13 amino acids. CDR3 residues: CASSPGLGEKLFF. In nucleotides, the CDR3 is TGTGCCAGCTCACCCGGCTTGGGAGAAAAACTGTTTTTT.

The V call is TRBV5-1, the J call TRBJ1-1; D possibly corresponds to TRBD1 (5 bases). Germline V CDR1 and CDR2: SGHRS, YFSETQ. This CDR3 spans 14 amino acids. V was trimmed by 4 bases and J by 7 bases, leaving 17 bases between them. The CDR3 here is CASSAEGSSREAFF. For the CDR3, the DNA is TGCGCCAGCAGCGCTGAGGGGAGTAGCCGTGAAGCTTTCTTT.

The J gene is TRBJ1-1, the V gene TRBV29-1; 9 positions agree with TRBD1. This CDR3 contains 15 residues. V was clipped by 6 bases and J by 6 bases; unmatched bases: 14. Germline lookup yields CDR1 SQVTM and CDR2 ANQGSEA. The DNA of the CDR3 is TGCAGCGTCAAACTATTCCTGACAGGGGGGCCTGAAGCTTTCTTT. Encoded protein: CSVKLFLTGGPEAFF.

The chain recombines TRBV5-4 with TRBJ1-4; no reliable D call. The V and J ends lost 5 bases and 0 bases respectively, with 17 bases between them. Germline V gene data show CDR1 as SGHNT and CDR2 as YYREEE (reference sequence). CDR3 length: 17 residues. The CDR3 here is CASSPGRAHSTNEKLFF. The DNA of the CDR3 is TGTGCCAGCAGTCCAGGAAGGGCCCACTCAACTAATGAAAAACTGTTTTTT. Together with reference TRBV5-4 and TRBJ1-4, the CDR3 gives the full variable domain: ETGVTQSPTHLIKTRGQQVTLRCSSQSGHNTVSWYQQALGQGPQFIFQYYREEENGRGNFPPRFSGLQFPNYSSELNVNALELDDSALYLCASSPGRAHSTNEKLFFGSGTQLSVL.

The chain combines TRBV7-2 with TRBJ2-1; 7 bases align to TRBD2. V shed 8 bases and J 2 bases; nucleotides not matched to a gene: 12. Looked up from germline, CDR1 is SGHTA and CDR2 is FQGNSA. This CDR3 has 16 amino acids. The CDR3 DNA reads TGTGCCAGCGCCGCCGGGGGGAGTTGGACCTACAATGAGCAGTTCTTC. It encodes CASAAGGSWTYNEQFF.

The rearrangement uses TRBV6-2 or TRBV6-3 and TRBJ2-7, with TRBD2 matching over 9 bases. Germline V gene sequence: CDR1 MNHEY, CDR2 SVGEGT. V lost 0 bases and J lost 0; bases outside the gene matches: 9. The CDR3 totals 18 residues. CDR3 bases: TGTGCCAGCAGTTACTCCCTGGGTTCTAGCGGGGACTCCTACGAGCAGTACTTC. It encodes CASSYSLGSSGDSYEQYF.

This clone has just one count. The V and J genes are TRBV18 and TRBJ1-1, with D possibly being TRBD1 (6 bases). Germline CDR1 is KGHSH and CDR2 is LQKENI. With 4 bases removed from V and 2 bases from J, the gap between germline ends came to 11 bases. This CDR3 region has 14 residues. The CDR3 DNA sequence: TGTGCCAGCTCACTAACGGACAGCAACACTGAAGCTTTCTTT. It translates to CASSLTDSNTEAFF.

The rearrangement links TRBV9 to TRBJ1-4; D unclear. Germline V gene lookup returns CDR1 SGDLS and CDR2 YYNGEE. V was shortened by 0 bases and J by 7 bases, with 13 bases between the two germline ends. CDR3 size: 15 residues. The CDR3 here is CASSVGTVFGEKLFF. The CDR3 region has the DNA TGTGCCAGCAGCGTAGGAACAGTTTTCGGTGAAAAACTGTTTTTT.

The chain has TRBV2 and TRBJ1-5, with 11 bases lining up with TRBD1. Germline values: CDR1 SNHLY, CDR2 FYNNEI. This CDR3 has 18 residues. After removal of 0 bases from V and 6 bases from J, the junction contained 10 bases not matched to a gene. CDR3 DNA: TGTGCCAGCAGTGAAGCGCTTCTGGGACAGGGGGTGGGTCAGCCCCAGCATTTT. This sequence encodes CASSEALLGQGVGQPQHF.

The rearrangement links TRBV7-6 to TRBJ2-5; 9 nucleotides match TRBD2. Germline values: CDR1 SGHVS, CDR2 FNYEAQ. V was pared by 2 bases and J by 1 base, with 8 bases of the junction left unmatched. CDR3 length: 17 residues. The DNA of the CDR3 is TGTGCCAGCAGCTTAACCTGGAGCGGGGGGCTCCAAGAGACCCAGTACTTC. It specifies CASSLTWSGGLQETQYF. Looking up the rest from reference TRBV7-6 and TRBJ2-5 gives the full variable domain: GAGVSQSPRYKVTKRGQDVALRCDPISGHVSLYWYRQALGQGPEFLTYFNYEAQQDKSGLPNDRFSAERPEGSISTLTIQRTEQRDSAMYRCASSLTWSGGLQETQYFGPGTRLLVL.

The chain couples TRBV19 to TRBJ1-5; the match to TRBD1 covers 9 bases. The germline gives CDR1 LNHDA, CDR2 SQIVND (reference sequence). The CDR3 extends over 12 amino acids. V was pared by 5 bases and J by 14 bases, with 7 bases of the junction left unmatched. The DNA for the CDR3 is TGTGCCAGTAGTGGACAGGGGTTCGTAGAGCATTTT. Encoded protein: CASSGQGFVEHF.

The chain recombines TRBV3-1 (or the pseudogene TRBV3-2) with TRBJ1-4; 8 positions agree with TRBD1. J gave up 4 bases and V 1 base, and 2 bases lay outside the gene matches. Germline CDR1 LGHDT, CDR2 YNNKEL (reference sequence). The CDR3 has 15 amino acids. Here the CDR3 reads CASSQGQGINEKLFF. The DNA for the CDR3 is TGTGCCAGCAGCCAAGGACAGGGGATTAATGAAAAACTGTTTTTT.

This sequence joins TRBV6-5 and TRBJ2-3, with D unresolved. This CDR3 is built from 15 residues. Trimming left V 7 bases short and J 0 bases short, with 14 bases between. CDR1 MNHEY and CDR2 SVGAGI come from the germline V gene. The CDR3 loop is CASTPRRASTDTQYF. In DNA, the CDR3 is TGTGCCAGCACCCCCCGACGCGCTAGCACAGATACGCAGTATTTT.

The CDR3 sequence is CASSLRGYQPQHF. The CDR3 coding sequence is TGTGCCAGCAGTTTGAGGGGCTACCAGCCCCAGCATTTT. This rearrangement joins TRBV6-5 to TRBJ1-5; weak D call: TRBD1 (5 bases). Germline V gives CDR1 MNHEY, CDR2 SVGAGI. The CDR3 spans 13 residues. With 4 bases removed from V and 7 bases from J, the gap between germline ends came to 11 bases.

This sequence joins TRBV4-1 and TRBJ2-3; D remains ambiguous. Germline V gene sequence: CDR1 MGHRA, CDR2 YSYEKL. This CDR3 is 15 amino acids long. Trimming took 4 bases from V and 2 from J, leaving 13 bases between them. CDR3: CASSPRPPHTDTQYF. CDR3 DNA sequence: TGCGCCAGCAGCCCCCGGCCCCCCCACACAGATACGCAGTATTTT.

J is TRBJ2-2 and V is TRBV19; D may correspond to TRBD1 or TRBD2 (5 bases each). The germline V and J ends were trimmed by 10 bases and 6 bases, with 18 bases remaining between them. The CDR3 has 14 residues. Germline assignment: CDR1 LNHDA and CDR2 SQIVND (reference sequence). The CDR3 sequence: CATRGTGMAGELFF. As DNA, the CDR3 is TGTGCCACCCGTGGGACGGGTATGGCCGGGGAGCTGTTTTTT.

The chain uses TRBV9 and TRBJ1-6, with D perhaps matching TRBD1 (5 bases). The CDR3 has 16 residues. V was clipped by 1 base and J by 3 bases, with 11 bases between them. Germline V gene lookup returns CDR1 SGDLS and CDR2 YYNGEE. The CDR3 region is CASSVIPTDYNSPLHF. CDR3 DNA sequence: TGTGCCAGCAGCGTAATCCCGACAGACTATAATTCACCCCTCCACTTT. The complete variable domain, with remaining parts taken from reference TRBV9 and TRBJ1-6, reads DSGVTQTPKHLITATGQRVTLRCSPRSGDLSVYWYQQSLDQGLQFLIQYYNGEERAKGNILERFSAQQFPDLHSELNLSSLELGDSALYFCASSVIPTDYNSPLHFGNGTRLTVT.

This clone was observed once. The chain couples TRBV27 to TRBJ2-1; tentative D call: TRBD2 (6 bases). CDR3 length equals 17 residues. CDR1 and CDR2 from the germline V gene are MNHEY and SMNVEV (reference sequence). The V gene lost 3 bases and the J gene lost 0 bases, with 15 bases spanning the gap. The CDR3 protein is CASSFPGLPLSYNEQFF. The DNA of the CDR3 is TGTGCCAGCAGTTTCCCGGGACTTCCTCTCTCCTACAATGAGCAGTTCTTC.

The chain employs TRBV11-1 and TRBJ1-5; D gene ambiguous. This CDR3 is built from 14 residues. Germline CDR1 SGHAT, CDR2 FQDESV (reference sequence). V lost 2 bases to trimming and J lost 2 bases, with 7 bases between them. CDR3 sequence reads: CASSLSDGNQPQHF. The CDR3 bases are TGTGCCAGCAGCTTAAGTGATGGCAATCAGCCCCAGCATTTT.

DNA of the CDR3: TGTGCCAGCAAGACTCACTCGGGCTCCTACAATGAGCAGTTCTTC. Its protein product is CASKTHSGSYNEQFF. The chain uses TRBV19 and TRBJ2-1; D remains unclear. Per germline, CDR1 LNHDA and CDR2 SQIVND (reference sequence). V lost 9 bases and J 0 bases, leaving 15 bases between the germline ends. This CDR3 spans 15 amino acids.